This is a list of T cell receptor beta chains from one sample in a study of identical twins. TCRdb re-called the 5' RACE reads through MiXCR, storing one row per CDR3 protein. This table holds some 900,000 distinct CDR3 sequences, approximately 13% found once. The data also belong to a second study, concerning yellow fever vaccine responses in identical twins.

The sequenced sample was PBMCs. All receptors derive from a woman aged 18-29 years in good health. CDR3s include the opening cysteine and the closing phenylalanine or tryptophan. The D gene is left open where the match is weak. Clone size, where shown, is once, few, many, or a class for clones that have expanded.

CDR3 DNA	CDR3 protein	V gene	D gene	clone size	J gene
TGTGCCAGCAGGTCCAACAGGGGGCCAGATACGCAGTATTTT	CASRSNRGPDTQYF	TRBV12-3/TRBV12-4	TRBD1	many	TRBJ2-3
TGTGCCAGCAGCTTAGAAATCGAGGGGAGCCGCGGCTACACCTTC	CASSLEIEGSRGYTF	TRBV7-6	-	few	TRBJ1-2
TGCAGTGCCGAAATCCCTCTGACAGGTAGAAGAGAGACCCAGTACTTC	CSAEIPLTGRRETQYF	TRBV20-1	-	many	TRBJ2-5
TGCGCCAGCAGCTTTCAAGGCACTGAAGCTTTCTTT	CASSFQGTEAFF	TRBV5-1	-	many	TRBJ1-1
TGTGCCAGCAGCTTGTTTAGCGGAGGAAACACCGGGGAGCTGTTTTTT	CASSLFSGGNTGELFF	TRBV7-9	-	-	TRBJ2-2
TGTGCCAGCAGGCAGGGGGACTACACCGGGGAGCTGTTTTTT	CASRQGDYTGELFF	TRBV25-1	-	-	TRBJ2-2
TGTGCCAGCAGCTTACTCGGGACAGTAAACAATGAGCAGTTCTTC	CASSLLGTVNNEQFF	TRBV7-8	TRBD1	-	TRBJ2-1
TGTGCCAGCAGGACCGTCGGTGTCTCCTACAATGAGCAGTTCTTC	CASRTVGVSYNEQFF	TRBV12-3/TRBV12-4	-	-	TRBJ2-1
TGTACCAGCTGTTCTAAAGGACTAGCGGGGGTCTCCTACAATGAGCAGTTCTTC	CTSCSKGLAGVSYNEQFF	TRBV3-1	TRBD2	-	TRBJ2-1
TGTGCCAGCAGCTTACCCGGGGACCTAAACATTCAGTACTTC	CASSLPGDLNIQYF	TRBV7-9	-	-	TRBJ2-4
TGCGCCAGCAGCATGGGGACAGGGGGTGGCTACGAGCAGTACTTC	CASSMGTGGGYEQYF	TRBV5-1	TRBD1	-	TRBJ2-7
TGCAGCGTTGAAGATGAGATCTTAGAAGAGACCCAGTACTTC	CSVEDEILEETQYF	TRBV29-1	-	many	TRBJ2-5
TGCAGTGCCACCCCAGAGCGGGAAAGCGTCAATGAGCAGTTCTTC	CSATPERESVNEQFF	TRBV20-1	TRBD2	-	TRBJ2-1
TGCGCCAGCGCACTAGCGGATTACTACGAGCAGTACTTC	CASALADYYEQYF	TRBV5-1	TRBD2	-	TRBJ2-7
TGTGCCATCACTATCGACAGGGAGAGGACTGAAGCTTTCTTT	CAITIDRERTEAFF	TRBV10-3	TRBD1	-	TRBJ1-1
TGTGCCAGCCGGCTGGGCCTTGTGGGCCAAGAGACCCAGTACTTC	CASRLGLVGQETQYF	TRBV12-3/TRBV12-4	-	-	TRBJ2-5
TGCGCCAGCAGCTTGGTGACTAGCGGGACCCATGAGCAGTTCTTC	CASSLVTSGTHEQFF	TRBV5-1	TRBD2	-	TRBJ2-1
TGTGCCAGCAGCTTAAGACAGGGGTCGGACACCGGGGAGCTGTTTTTT	CASSLRQGSDTGELFF	TRBV7-3	TRBD1	-	TRBJ2-2
TGTGCCAGCAGTTACCGGGCGGGATGGGCGCTTAACACTGAAGCTTTCTTT	CASSYRAGWALNTEAFF	TRBV6-5	-	-	TRBJ1-1
TGTGCCAGCAGTGAGGCAGGGGGTGATAAGCCCAATCAGCCCCAGCATTTT	CASSEAGGDKPNQPQHF	TRBV25-1	TRBD1	-	TRBJ1-5
TGTGCCAGCTCCCAGCCGTGGCTACCGTACAATGAGCAGTTCTTC	CASSQPWLPYNEQFF	TRBV6-1	-	-	TRBJ2-1
TGTGCCACCAGTAACCCCCAATCCACAGATACGCAGTATTTT	CATSNPQSTDTQYF	TRBV15	-	once	TRBJ2-3
TGTGCCAGCAGCCAAGCTAGCGGCCCCGGGGAGCTGTTTTTT	CASSQASGPGELFF	TRBV3-1	TRBD2	-	TRBJ2-2
TGTGCCACCCGGACAGCGGCCAATCAGCCCCAGCATTTT	CATRTAANQPQHF	TRBV24-1	-	-	TRBJ1-5
TGTGCCACCAGTGATTTAGTCTACTCGAACACCGGGGAGCTGTTTTTT	CATSDLVYSNTGELFF	TRBV24-1	-	few	TRBJ2-2
TGTGCCATCAGTGCCCGGGGGTATGAGCAGTTCTTC	CAISARGYEQFF	TRBV10-3	-	many	TRBJ2-1
TGTGCCAGCAGTCTTCCCACTAGCGGGAGCGATGAGCAGTTCTTC	CASSLPTSGSDEQFF	TRBV27	TRBD2	-	TRBJ2-1
TGTGCCAGCAGCTCCGTACGAGCGGCATACAATGAGCAGTTCTTC	CASSSVRAAYNEQFF	TRBV7-3	-	few	TRBJ2-1
TGCGCCAGCTGGGGCCCCACAGTGAACACTGAAGCTTTCTTT	CASWGPTVNTEAFF	TRBV4-1	-	-	TRBJ1-1
TGTGCCAGCAGCTGGGGGCTAGCGGAATACTACGAGCAGTACTTC	CASSWGLAEYYEQYF	TRBV7-8	-	-	TRBJ2-7
TGTGCCAGCAGCTTAGCTGGGACGGGAAAAGCTTTCTTT	CASSLAGTGKAFF	TRBV11-2	-	few	TRBJ1-1
TGCGCCAGCAGCCCCGGACAGGTCATTGGCGGCTACACCTTC	CASSPGQVIGGYTF	TRBV5-1	TRBD1	many	TRBJ1-2
TGTGCCAGCAGCGTAACCGGGACGAGCTCCTACAATGAGCAGTTCTTC	CASSVTGTSSYNEQFF	TRBV9	-	few	TRBJ2-1
TGTGCCAGCAGTTTCCATGCAGGTACAAGAGAGACCCAGTACTTC	CASSFHAGTRETQYF	TRBV28	-	few	TRBJ2-5
TGCAGTGCTAGTTCAGGGGACGGAGTGAAACAGCCCCAGCATTTT	CSASSGDGVKQPQHF	TRBV20-1	-	-	TRBJ1-5
TGTGCCAGCAGTTACACCAGGAGCGTGGCCCAAGAGACCCAGTACTTC	CASSYTRSVAQETQYF	TRBV6-5	-	-	TRBJ2-5
TGTGCCAGCAGAGGGGGTGGCAACACCGGGGAGCTGTTTTTT	CASRGGGNTGELFF	TRBV14	-	few	TRBJ2-2
TGCGCCAGCAGCTTATCGGGGAAACAAGAGACCCAGTACTTC	CASSLSGKQETQYF	TRBV5-1	-	few	TRBJ2-5
TGTGCCAGCAGTTGGCCACGGCGGGAAGCTAGCACAGATACGCAGTATTTT	CASSWPRREASTDTQYF	TRBV28	-	many	TRBJ2-3
TGTGCCAGCAGCCCCGGGGGCTCCTACAACTCCTACAATGAGCAGTTCTTC	CASSPGGSYNSYNEQFF	TRBV3-1	-	few	TRBJ2-1
TGCGCCAGCAGCCAAGGGGCAGGGCAATACGGCGAAGCCAAAAACATTCAGTACTTC	CASSQGAGQYGEAKNIQYF	TRBV4-1	-	-	TRBJ2-4
TGTGCCATCAGGACTAGCGGGATGTCGTACGAGCAGTACTTC	CAIRTSGMSYEQYF	TRBV10-3	TRBD2	few	TRBJ2-7
TGTGCCAGCAGTACCAATCTGGGGGGGGACACAGATACGCAGTATTTT	CASSTNLGGDTDTQYF	TRBV28	TRBD2	few	TRBJ2-3
TGTGCCAGCAGTGTTGACAGGGGTGGAGATACGCAGTATTTT	CASSVDRGGDTQYF	TRBV2	TRBD1	few	TRBJ2-3
TGTGCCACCAGCAGAGATCATAACATTCAGTACTTC	CATSRDHNIQYF	TRBV15	-	-	TRBJ2-4
TGTGCCAGCAGTGAATGGACAGGGGCCACAACCTACGAGCAGTACTTC	CASSEWTGATTYEQYF	TRBV25-1	TRBD1	few	TRBJ2-7
TGTGCCAGCAGCCCCCACAGGGCGCAGTTCTTC	CASSPHRAQFF	TRBV11-2	-	-	TRBJ2-1
TGTGCCAGCAGCCATGCCAAAGAGACCCAGTACTTC	CASSHAKETQYF	TRBV3-1	-	-	TRBJ2-5
TGCGCCAGCAGCCAAGGGGGACTAGCGGGAGAGATCACAGATACGCAGTATTTT	CASSQGGLAGEITDTQYF	TRBV4-1	TRBD2	-	TRBJ2-3
TGTGCCAGCAGCTTACCCGAAAACACCGGGGAGCTGTTTTTT	CASSLPENTGELFF	TRBV7-9	-	few	TRBJ2-2
TGTGCCACCAGCAGGGCCCTACTAGCGGGAGGGCTGGATACGCAGTATTTT	CATSRALLAGGLDTQYF	TRBV15	TRBD2	-	TRBJ2-3
TGCAGTGCTGCCCGGGTTGAGCAGTTCTTC	CSAARVEQFF	TRBV20-1	-	few	TRBJ2-1
TGCGCCAGCAGCTCAATGGGGGGCACAGATACGCAGTATTTT	CASSSMGGTDTQYF	TRBV5-1	-	few	TRBJ2-3
TGTGCCAGCAGCCAAGACAGGTACCAAGAGACCCAGTACTTC	CASSQDRYQETQYF	TRBV3-1	-	-	TRBJ2-5
TGTGCCACCAGCAGAGATAAGCAGGGGGGTCAGCCCCAGCATTTT	CATSRDKQGGQPQHF	TRBV15	TRBD1	many	TRBJ1-5